This T cell receptor beta chain comes out of a study of blood T cell repertoires in COVID-19. Study-level information: The United States, Italy and Spain provided the acute and convalescent COVID-19 samples.

Repertoires were generated with immunoSEQ multiplex PCR, while TCRdb's copy carries only in-frame clones and drops some. The sample consists of 70,000 to 90,000 clones, roughly 91% of them appearing once. The CDR3 runs to 15 residues. Germline trimming cut 1 base from V and 6 bases from J; bases unmatched to any gene: 9. CDR1 is MNHNS and CDR2 is SASEGT in the germline V gene. The chain links TRBV6-1 to TRBJ2-7, with 7 nucleotides matching TRBD2. The sequenced sample was PBMCs or T cells enriched from blood (not recorded which). This sequence originates from a woman aged 45-60 years with acute COVID-19. The CDR3 DNA is TGTGCCAGCAGTGAAGTTGGCGGGACTATAGGCGAGCAGTACTTC. It specifies CASSEVGGTIGEQYF.